This record looks at one T cell receptor (beta chain) sequence and its context. Enrollees, about 18 to 90 years old, lived in 24 US areas. Assignment of participants to cohorts was predicated upon participant-reported clinical history. Within 2 weeks before study entry, exposed participants met a COVID-19 case. This record belongs to a study of blood T cell repertoires in COVID-19. Study details: There were acute and convalescent COVID-19 samples, and they came from the United States, Italy and Spain.

TCRdb keeps only in-frame clones here, not all; method: immunoSEQ multiplex PCR. The repertoire holds about 180,000 clones, with around 80% as singletons. Material: PBMCs or T cells enriched from blood (not recorded which). The receptor comes from a man aged 55 to 70 who had been exposed to COVID-19.

For the CDR3, the DNA is TGTGCCAGCAGGCCGACAGGGTTCAGCTATGGCTACACCTTC. This sequence encodes CASRPTGFSYGYTF. The chain has TRBV2 and TRBJ1-2; 7 bases agree with TRBD1. This CDR3 is built from 14 residues. V lost 6 bases, J lost 4 bases, and 8 bases stayed unmatched. The germline V gene encodes CDR1 SNHLY and CDR2 FYNNEI.